The source of this T cell receptor (beta chain) is a study of OX40 agonist ivuxolimab in advanced cancers. CDR3 size: 19 residues. Trimming removed 1 base from V and 2 bases from J; junction bases left unmatched: 7. CDR1 is SEHNR, CDR2 FQNEAQ, per germline (reference sequence). Repertoires were generated with immunoSEQ multiplex PCR, while TCRdb's copy carries only in-frame clones and drops some. This table holds 42,000 or so clones, about four fifths found once. The J gene is TRBJ2-3, the V gene TRBV7-9; 15 positions match TRBD2. This sequence originates from an adult with an advanced solid tumor such as melanoma, head and neck, liver or kidney cancer. The source material was CD4+ or CD8+ T cells sorted from blood, sampled in a trial of the OX40 agonist ivuxolimab. CDR3: CASSLDWTSGRDPTDTQYF. The CDR3 nucleotides read TGTGCCAGCAGCTTAGATTGGACTAGCGGGAGGGATCCCACAGATACGCAGTATTTT.